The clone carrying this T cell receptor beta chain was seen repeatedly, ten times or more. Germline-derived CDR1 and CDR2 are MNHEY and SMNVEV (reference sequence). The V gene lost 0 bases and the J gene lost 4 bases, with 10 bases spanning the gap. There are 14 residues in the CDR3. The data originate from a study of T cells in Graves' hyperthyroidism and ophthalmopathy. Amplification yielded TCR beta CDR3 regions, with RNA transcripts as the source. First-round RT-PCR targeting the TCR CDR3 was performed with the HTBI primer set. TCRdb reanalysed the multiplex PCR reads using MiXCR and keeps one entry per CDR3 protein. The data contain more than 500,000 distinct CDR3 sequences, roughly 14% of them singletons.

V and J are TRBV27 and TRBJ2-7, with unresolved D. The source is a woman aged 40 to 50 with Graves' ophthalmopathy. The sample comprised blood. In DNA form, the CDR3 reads TGTGCCAGCAGTTTATCCAGCCACTCTTACGAGCAGTACTTC. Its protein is CASSLSSHSYEQYF.